The next 18 T cell receptor beta chains were all read from a single sample in a study of blood T cell repertoires in COVID-19. Clones were read by immunoSEQ multiplex PCR, and TCRdb kept only the in-frame ones, dropping some. The sample yields around 390,000 clones, 85% to 90% seen once. Sequenced input: PBMCs or T cells enriched from blood (not recorded which). Receptors were obtained from a woman aged 50 to 65 who had recovered from COVID-19.

The chain has TRBV11-2 and TRBJ1-2; a possible D gene is TRBD1 (6 bases). Trimming removed 3 bases at V and 4 bases at J, with 9 bases between. The CDR3 length is 13 residues. The V gene's germline CDR1 is SGHAT and CDR2 FQNNGV. This CDR3 is CASSLGAVYGYTF. The CDR3 coding sequence is TGTGCCAGCAGCTTGGGGGCCGTCTATGGCTACACCTTC.

V is TRBV7-2 and J is TRBJ2-1, with 7 bases aligning to TRBD1. The CDR3 sequence is 15 residues long. CDR1 and CDR2 from the germline V gene are SGHTA and FQGNSA. J lost 0 bases, V lost 4 bases, and 3 bases had no gene match. The CDR3 sequence: CASSSTGSSYNEQFF. In DNA form, the CDR3 reads TGTGCCAGCAGCTCGACAGGGAGCTCCTACAATGAGCAGTTCTTC.

The rearrangement joins TRBV7-9 to TRBJ2-7; D possibly corresponds to TRBD1 (5 bases). From germline, CDR1 is SEHNR and CDR2 FQNEAQ (reference sequence). The V and J ends lost 7 bases and 1 base respectively, with 29 bases between them. The CDR3 is 19 amino acids. The CDR3 coding sequence is TGTGCCAGCAACACTCACCTGGGGCCCGACCGGCCCTCTTCCTACGAGCAGTACTTC. Residues: CASNTHLGPDRPSSYEQYF.

The chain carries TRBV24-1 and TRBJ2-6; D not certain. The CDR3 consists of 21 residues. V was pared by 10 bases and J by 0 bases, with 30 bases between. Germline-derived CDR1 and CDR2 are KGHDR and SFDVKD. The CDR3 reads CATPVPPCTAPYVSGANVLTF. The DNA of the CDR3 is TGTGCCACTCCCGTTCCTCCCTGCACAGCTCCCTACGTCTCTGGGGCCAACGTCCTGACTTTC.

The chain couples TRBV12-3 or TRBV12-4 to TRBJ1-1; D gene uncertain. V was cut by 6 bases and J by 4 bases, with 12 bases left in between. This CDR3 is 13 amino acids long. The CDR3 nucleotides read TGTGCCAGCAGCCCTATGAGGAGCACTGAAGCTTTCTTT. It encodes CASSPMRSTEAFF.

This clone was seen many times. The rearrangement links TRBV11-3 to TRBJ1-1; D uncertain. This CDR3 has 12 residues. V was clipped by 4 bases and J by 12 bases, with 15 bases between them. Looked up from germline, CDR1 is SGHNT and CDR2 is YENEEA. In nucleotides, the CDR3 is TGTGCCAGCAGCTCCGGCGGGCAGCGACCTTTCTTT. Its protein product is CASSSGGQRPFF.

There are a few counts of this clone. The rearrangement joins TRBV6-5 to TRBJ1-4, with TRBD1 matching 7 bases. Unmatched junction bases numbered 8, after V lost 6 bases and J lost 7 bases. CDR3 length equals 14 residues. Germline CDR1 is MNHEY and CDR2 is SVGAGI. CDR3 region: CASRRTGRIEKLFF. CDR3 sequence (DNA): TGTGCCAGCAGGAGGACAGGAAGAATTGAAAAACTGTTTTTT.

The chain recombines TRBV11-3 with TRBJ2-2; perhaps TRBD2 as D (5 bases). Per the germline V gene, CDR1 is SGHNT and CDR2 is YENEEA. CDR3 length: 14 amino acids. Trimming cost V 4 bases and J 6 bases, with 12 bases left between them. The CDR3 loop reads CASSSGGLAGELFF. The CDR3 coding sequence is TGTGCCAGCAGCTCCGGAGGTTTGGCCGGGGAGCTGTTTTTT.

The chain uses TRBV19 and TRBJ2-1; 7 bases line up with TRBD1. Germline trimming cut 4 bases from V and 10 bases from J; bases unmatched to any gene: 13. This CDR3 comprises 15 residues. Germline CDR1 LNHDA, CDR2 SQIVND (reference sequence). CDR3 nucleotide sequence: TGTGCCAGTAGTAAAAAGACACAGGGGTCAAGGGAGCAGTTCTTC. It encodes CASSKKTQGSREQFF. Full variable domain (missing parts from reference TRBV19 and TRBJ2-1): DGGITQSPKYLFRKEGQNVTLSCEQNLNHDAMYWYRQDPGQGLRLIYYSQIVNDFQKGDIAEGYSVSREKKESFPLTVTSAQKNPTAFYLCASSKKTQGSREQFFGPGTRLTVL.

The V call is TRBV9, the J call TRBJ2-1, with 8 nucleotides matching TRBD2. The CDR3 is made up of 16 amino acids. The V gene's germline CDR1 is SGDLS and CDR2 YYNGEE. V shed 3 bases and J 5 bases; nucleotides not matched to a gene: 10. CDR3 protein: CASSDLGLASNNEQFF. CDR3 coding DNA: TGTGCCAGCAGCGACCTCGGACTAGCCAGTAACAATGAGCAGTTCTTC.

The chain employs TRBV28 and TRBJ1-6; a weak D match, TRBD1 (5 bases). The CDR3 has 18 residues. CDR1 and CDR2 (germline): MDHEN, SYDVKM. With 3 bases removed from V and 0 bases from J, the gap between germline ends came to 15 bases. The CDR3, as DNA: TGTGCCAGCAGTTTTAGTTTCTGGGGCAGCTCCTATAATTCACCCCTCCACTTT. This gives the protein CASSFSFWGSSYNSPLHF.

The V call is TRBV5-5, the J call TRBJ2-3; TRBD2 agrees at 11 bases. CDR1 is SGHKS, CDR2 YYEKEE, per germline (reference sequence). The V gene end was trimmed by 7 bases and the J gene end by 3 bases; junction bases not matched to a gene: 16. This CDR3 has 18 amino acids. The CDR3 sequence: CASPPGSGGGIGTDTQYF. The CDR3 nucleotides read TGTGCCAGCCCCCCTGGTAGCGGGGGGGGGATAGGGACAGATACGCAGTATTTT. The whole variable domain, remainder taken from reference TRBV5-5 and TRBJ2-3, is DAGVTQSPTHLIKTRGQQVTLRCSPISGHKSVSWYQQVLGQGPQFIFQYYEKEERGRGNFPDRFSARQFPNYSSELNVNALLLGDSALYLCASPPGSGGGIGTDTQYFGPGTRLTVL.

Only a few counts were recorded for this clone. The J gene is TRBJ1-4, the V gene TRBV2, with TRBD1 matching over 7 bases. V gave up 6 bases and J gave up 5 bases; unmatched junction bases: 15. This CDR3 contains 17 residues. CDR1 and CDR2 from the germline V gene are SNHLY and FYNNEI. The CDR3 DNA sequence: TGTGCCAGCAGGACTAAGGACTGGGACAGAAAGAATGAAAAACTGTTTTTT. As protein: CASRTKDWDRKNEKLFF. Based on the CDR3 plus reference TRBV2 and TRBJ1-4, the full variable domain is EPEVTQTPSHQVTQMGQEVILRCVPISNHLYFYWYRQILGQKVEFLVSFYNNEISEKSEIFDDQFSVERPDGSNFTLKIRSTKLEDSAMYFCASRTKDWDRKNEKLFFGSGTQLSVL.

V and J are TRBV4-3 and TRBJ2-2; 8 bases fit TRBD2. Per germline, CDR1 LGHNA and CDR2 YSLEER. V lost 2 bases to trimming and J lost 8 bases; unmatched junction nucleotides: 13. The CDR3 sequence is 17 residues long. Here the CDR3 DNA reads TGCGCCAGCAGCCAATCGCCAGGGACTAGACGATTTGGGGAGCTGTTTTTT. Protein sequence: CASSQSPGTRRFGELFF.

The V gene is TRBV28, the J gene TRBJ2-4; D may be TRBD2 (7 bases). V lost 5 bases and J 0 bases, leaving 20 bases between the germline ends. The CDR3 covers 18 residues. Germline-derived CDR1 and CDR2 are MDHEN and SYDVKM. The CDR3 loop reads CASSPIGGGILAKNIQYF. CDR3 nucleotides: TGTGCCAGCAGTCCAATAGGGGGGGGGATCCTAGCCAAAAACATTCAGTACTTC. Variable domain in full (rest from reference TRBV28 and TRBJ2-4): DVKVTQSSRYLVKRTGEKVFLECVQDMDHENMFWYRQDPGLGLRLIYFSYDVKMKEKGDIPEGYSVSREKKERFSLILESASTNQTSMYLCASSPIGGGILAKNIQYFGAGTRLSVL.

This chain joins TRBV13 and TRBJ1-2; maybe TRBD1 (6 bases). The V gene lost 5 bases and the J gene lost 6 bases, with 22 bases spanning the gap. Germline V CDR1 and CDR2: PRHDT, FYEKMQ (reference sequence). This CDR3 comprises 16 residues. CDR3 DNA sequence: TGTGCCAGCAGCGGAGGGGGGGCCGGGGCCCCGGATGGCTACACCTTC. Protein sequence: CASSGGGAGAPDGYTF.

This chain joins TRBV5-1 and TRBJ2-3; the match to TRBD2 covers 7 bases. The V gene end was trimmed by 2 bases and the J gene end by 2 bases; junction bases not matched to a gene: 5. CDR3 length: 15 residues. Germline V gene lookup returns CDR1 SGHRS and CDR2 YFSETQ. The CDR3 here is CASSFQRGPTDTQYF. CDR3 nucleotide sequence: TGCGCCAGCAGCTTCCAGCGGGGCCCCACAGATACGCAGTATTTT.

This clone was seen ten or more times. J is TRBJ2-2 and V is TRBV30, with D perhaps matching TRBD2 (5 bases). Trimming pared 0 bases from V and 3 bases from J, leaving 8 bases between. Germline V gene data show CDR1 as GTSNPN and CDR2 as SVGIG (reference sequence). The CDR3 is 14 residues long. As DNA, the CDR3 is TGTGCCTGGAGTGTTGGAGGATACACCGGGGAGCTGTTTTTT. Translated: CAWSVGGYTGELFF.